The 10 T cell receptor beta chains below all came from one sample that was sequenced in a study of cytomegalovirus exposure and HLA in healthy donors. It was with 60 Vbeta and 13 Jbeta primers that the PCR ran. Some clones are missing from TCRdb's copy, which holds only in-frame ones; the method was immunoSEQ multiplex PCR. The profile shows about 77,000 clones, over 65% of them singletons. The sequenced sample was PBMCs. All receptors derive from a man aged 40-50 years in good health and CMV-seronegative.

As to this clone: Compared with germline, one end of the junction differs, possibly owing to a read error. The V and J genes are TRBV7-2 and TRBJ2-5; 9 bases agree with TRBD2. Matching the DNA end better, TRBJ2-7 makes the J call doubtful. The CDR3 length is 15 residues. From germline, CDR1 is SGHTA and CDR2 FQGNSA. CDR3 DNA: TGTGCCAGCAGCATAGCTGCGGGAGGGCCCTACGAGCAGTACTTC. Protein product: CASSIAAGGPYEQYF.

This chain uses TRBV7-9 with TRBJ2-2, with TRBD2 matching 7 bases. In germline, CDR1 is SEHNR, CDR2 FQNEAQ (reference sequence). V lost 5 bases, J lost 0 bases, and 0 bases stayed unmatched. The CDR3 contains 14 residues. DNA for the CDR3: TGTGCCAGCAGCGGGAGGGCGAACACCGGGGAGCTGTTTTTT. It codes for CASSGRANTGELFF.

This chain uses TRBV27 with TRBJ1-1; D is ambiguous. Germline V gene data show CDR1 as MNHEY and CDR2 as SMNVEV (reference sequence). This CDR3 is 16 amino acids long. V gave up 4 bases and J gave up 1 base, with 16 bases separating them. CDR3 loop: CASSSQRGLGNTEAFF. DNA of the CDR3: TGTGCCAGCAGTTCCCAGCGAGGCCTCGGGAACACTGAAGCTTTCTTT.

The genes are TRBV7-6 and TRBJ2-7; 7 bases are shared with TRBD2. There are 17 residues in the CDR3. Per germline, CDR1 SGHVS and CDR2 FNYEAQ. V lost 5 bases to trimming and J lost 4 bases; unmatched junction nucleotides: 17. CDR3 sequence (DNA): TGTGCCAGCAGCAATCGACTAGCTTCGCGGGACCCTTACGAGCAGTACTTC. Its protein is CASSNRLASRDPYEQYF.

This clone occurred once. This chain links TRBV4-2 with TRBJ1-6; D remains unclear. Germline V gene data show CDR1 as LGHNA and CDR2 as YNFKEQ. This CDR3 region has 15 residues. V was shortened by 0 bases and J by 11 bases, with 14 bases between the two germline ends. The CDR3 DNA follows: TGTGCCAGCAGCCAAGAAGAGGGTTCAGGACCACCCCTCCACTTT. Its translation: CASSQEEGSGPPLHF.

The V call is TRBV11-2, the J call TRBJ1-2; D remains ambiguous. Germline V gene lookup returns CDR1 SGHAT and CDR2 FQNNGV. V was cut by 5 bases and J by 6 bases, with 16 bases left in between. This CDR3 comprises 14 residues. The CDR3 here is CASSQTRSTDGYTF. The CDR3 bases are TGTGCCAGCAGCCAAACTAGAAGTACGGATGGCTACACCTTC. Supplemented by reference TRBV11-2 and TRBJ1-2, the full variable domain reads EAGVAQSPRYKIIEKRQSVAFWCNPISGHATLYWYQQILGQGPKLLIQFQNNGVVDDSQLPKDRFSAERLKGVDSTLKIQPAKLEDSAVYLCASSQTRSTDGYTFGSGTRLTVV.

J is TRBJ2-1 and V is TRBV6-1; unclear D gene. This CDR3 is built from 14 residues. Between the trimmed V and J ends, which lost 7 bases and 4 bases, there was a span of 14 bases. The germline V gene encodes CDR1 MNHNS and CDR2 SASEGT. In DNA form, the CDR3 reads TGTGCCAGCACCTCTAGTGACCCGTACAATGAGCAGTTCTTC. Encoded protein: CASTSSDPYNEQFF.

The chain employs TRBV10-3 and TRBJ1-5; TRBD1 matches 8 bases. CDR1 and CDR2 (germline): ENHRY, SYGVKD. The trim removed 6 bases at V and 7 bases at J, leaving 5 bases unmatched. This CDR3 is built from 13 residues. CDR3 sequence: CAIRGQAGQPQHF. The CDR3 DNA is TGTGCCATCAGGGGACAGGCAGGCCAGCCCCAGCATTTT.

This clone was observed a single time. The junction departs from germline at one end; a sequencing error may be responsible. This chain joins TRBV5-1 and TRBJ2-2; 7 bases line up with TRBD2. Germline V gene data show CDR1 as SGHRS and CDR2 as YFSETQ. The CDR3 totals 16 residues. The CDR3 is CASGPRTSGMTGKLFF. CDR3 in DNA: TGCGCCAGTGGGCCCCGGACTAGTGGGATGACCGGGAAGCTGTTTTTT.

The rearrangement links TRBV7-6 to TRBJ1-5; D is unclear. The CDR3 runs 17 residues. Germline-derived CDR1 and CDR2 are SGHVS and FNYEAQ. Trimming took 1 base from V and 2 from J, leaving 15 bases between them. The chain's CDR3 is CASSLGYLRVRNQPQHF. The CDR3 nucleotides read TGTGCCAGCAGCTTAGGGTATTTGCGGGTTCGCAATCAGCCCCAGCATTTT. The full variable domain, its missing parts supplied by reference TRBV7-6 and TRBJ1-5, is GAGVSQSPRYKVTKRGQDVALRCDPISGHVSLYWYRQALGQGPEFLTYFNYEAQQDKSGLPNDRFSAERPEGSISTLTIQRTEQRDSAMYRCASSLGYLRVRNQPQHFGDGTRLSIL.